Presented here are 29 T cell receptor beta chains from one specimen sequenced in a study of blood T cell repertoires in COVID-19. The method was immunoSEQ multiplex PCR; TCRdb's version includes in-frame clones alone and lacks a portion of them. The data hold about 250,000 clones, with around 86% observed a single time. Sequenced input: peripheral blood. These receptor sequences come from a woman aged 55-70 years who had recovered from COVID-19.

The V gene is TRBV9, the J gene TRBJ2-2, with a tentative D call TRBD1 (6 bases). V lost 1 base, J lost 2 bases, and 9 bases lay in between. This CDR3 region has 15 residues. Germline assignment: CDR1 SGDLS and CDR2 YYNGEE. The CDR3 sequence: CASSVQGQNTGELFF. DNA of the CDR3: TGTGCCAGCAGCGTACAGGGGCAAAACACCGGGGAGCTGTTTTTT.

The chain employs TRBV3-1 (or the pseudogene TRBV3-2) and TRBJ2-6; D gene uncertain. This CDR3 is 15 amino acids long. CDR1 and CDR2 from the germline V gene are LGHDT and YNNKEL (reference sequence). Trimming stripped 2 bases from V and 2 bases from J, with 7 bases between. The CDR3 loop is CASSQFSTGANVLTF. In DNA form, the CDR3 reads TGTGCCAGCAGCCAATTCAGTACTGGGGCCAACGTCCTGACTTTC.

The genes are TRBV18 and TRBJ1-4; D is unclear. There are 14 residues in the CDR3. Trimming left V 2 bases short and J 5 bases short, with 9 bases between. Per germline, CDR1 KGHSH and CDR2 LQKENI. CDR3 sequence (DNA): TGTGCCAGCTCACCAGGAGGGAACAATGAAAAACTGTTTTTT. This sequence encodes CASSPGGNNEKLFF. The complete variable domain, with remaining parts taken from reference TRBV18 and TRBJ1-4, reads NAGVMQNPRHLVRRRGQEARLRCSPMKGHSHVYWYRQLPEEGLKFMVYLQKENIIDESGMPKERFSAEFPKEGPSILRIQQVVRGDSAAYFCASSPGGNNEKLFFGSGTQLSVL.

The CDR3 nucleotides read TGTGCCATCAGTGAGTCCGGGGAACCTGGAAACACCATATATTTT. The encoded protein is CAISESGEPGNTIYF. J is TRBJ1-3 and V is TRBV10-3; D call uncertain. The CDR3 loop spans 15 amino acids. V was shortened by 0 bases and J by 2 bases, with 8 bases between the two germline ends. CDR1 and CDR2 from the germline V gene are ENHRY and SYGVKD.

V and J are TRBV5-1 and TRBJ2-5; D perhaps matches TRBD2 (6 bases). This CDR3 has 15 residues. Per germline, CDR1 SGHRS and CDR2 YFSETQ. V lost 4 bases to trimming and J lost 4 bases, with 17 bases between them. CDR3 DNA sequence: TGCGCCAGCAGCCCCGGAGGGAACACGGCAGAGACCCAGTACTTC. Translation gives CASSPGGNTAETQYF.

The gene calls are TRBV25-1 and TRBJ2-1, with D perhaps TRBD2 (6 bases). The CDR3 spans 13 residues. With 3 bases removed from V and 4 bases from J, the gap between germline ends came to 7 bases. Germline-derived CDR1 and CDR2 are MGHDK and SYGVNS. The CDR3 DNA is TGTGCCAGCAGTGATGCGGGATACAATGAGCAGTTCTTC. Translating gives CASSDAGYNEQFF.

The V and J genes are TRBV28 and TRBJ2-6, with 8 nucleotides matching TRBD1. The germline gives CDR1 MDHEN, CDR2 SYDVKM. V trimming: 10 bases; J trimming: 0 bases; junction bases outside the gene matches: 8. The CDR3 consists of 16 residues. The DNA for the CDR3 is TGTGCCACCGGGGACAGGTTTGGCTCTGGGGCCAACGTCCTGACTTTC. It codes for CATGDRFGSGANVLTF.

This sequence joins TRBV11-2 and TRBJ2-7; D is ambiguous. The V and J ends lost 4 bases and 0 bases respectively, with 13 bases between them. CDR3 length: 15 residues. The germline V gene has CDR1 SGHAT and CDR2 FQNNGV. DNA for the CDR3: TGTGCCAGCAGCTCCCTTATGAGGAGCTCCTACGAGCAGTACTTC. This encodes CASSSLMRSSYEQYF.

The rearrangement joins TRBV15 to TRBJ1-1; no definite D call. The CDR3 runs 13 residues. The germline V gene has CDR1 LNHNV and CDR2 YYDKDF (reference sequence). V gave up 0 bases and J gave up 4 bases, with 6 bases separating them. CDR3 region: CATSRERGTEAFF. The CDR3, as DNA: TGTGCCACCAGCAGAGAACGGGGCACTGAAGCTTTCTTT.

The chain recombines TRBV6-2 or TRBV6-3 with TRBJ1-2, with 7 bases that match TRBD1. Germline CDR1 reads MNHEY; CDR2 reads SVGEGT. Trimming at V came to 5 bases and at J to 9 bases, leaving 9 bases not matched to a gene. This CDR3 contains 13 residues. Here the CDR3 reads CASSRQGKGSYTF. CDR3 nucleotide sequence: TGTGCCAGCAGTCGACAGGGCAAGGGGAGCTACACCTTC.

Here the CDR3 DNA reads TGTGCCAGTAGCCCGCAGCGCTCTGGAAACACCATATATTTT. Encoded protein: CASSPQRSGNTIYF. The chain is built from TRBV19 and TRBJ1-3; D remains unclear. Trimming took 6 bases from V and 0 from J, leaving 9 bases between them. The CDR3 sequence is 14 residues long. In germline, CDR1 is LNHDA, CDR2 SQIVND (reference sequence). Using reference TRBV19 and TRBJ1-3 for the parts outside the CDR3, the full variable domain is DGGITQSPKYLFRKEGQNVTLSCEQNLNHDAMYWYRQDPGQGLRLIYYSQIVNDFQKGDIAEGYSVSREKKESFPLTVTSAQKNPTAFYLCASSPQRSGNTIYFGEGSWLTVV.

The chain combines TRBV5-5 with TRBJ1-1, with TRBD1 matching 8 bases. Losses at the gene ends were 4 bases for V and 5 bases for J; bases not matched to a gene: 7. The length of the CDR3 is 14 residues. Germline CDR1 reads SGHKS; CDR2 reads YYEKEE (reference sequence). CDR3 sequence reads: CASSLDRGGTEAFF. The DNA for the CDR3 is TGTGCCAGCAGCCTTGACAGGGGTGGGACTGAAGCTTTCTTT.

The gene calls are TRBV24-1 and TRBJ2-7; 7 nucleotides line up with TRBD2. The length of the CDR3 is 17 residues. Germline trimming cut 4 bases from V and 2 bases from J; bases unmatched to any gene: 13. Per germline, CDR1 KGHDR and CDR2 SFDVKD. The DNA of the CDR3 is TGTGCCACCAGTGACCACCCCTTCGGGGGGAACACCTACGAGCAGTACTTC. Encoded protein: CATSDHPFGGNTYEQYF.

V is TRBV7-2 and J is TRBJ2-1, with D possibly being TRBD2 (5 bases). CDR1 is SGHTA, CDR2 FQGNSA, per germline. This CDR3 is built from 12 residues. With 6 bases removed from V and 7 bases from J, the gap between germline ends came to 10 bases. The CDR3 loop reads CASSQWENEQFF. The DNA for the CDR3 is TGTGCCAGCAGTCAATGGGAGAATGAGCAGTTCTTC.

The V and J genes are TRBV7-2 and TRBJ2-7, with TRBD1 as a possible D gene (6 bases). Germline lookup yields CDR1 SGHTA and CDR2 FQGNSA. V was trimmed by 2 bases and J by 2 bases, leaving 13 bases between them. The CDR3 length is 15 residues. The DNA for the CDR3 is TGTGCCAGCAGCTTATACTGGGGGCTAACCTACGAGCAGTACTTC. Its protein product is CASSLYWGLTYEQYF.

The chain carries TRBV4-3 and TRBJ2-3; 8 bases align to TRBD1. Germline CDR1 reads LGHNA; CDR2 reads YSLEER. With V trimmed by 3 bases and J by 2 bases, 13 bases remained unmatched. The CDR3 length is 18 residues. In DNA form, the CDR3 reads TGCGCCAGCAGCCAGACTTCTATACAGGGGGTTCCCACAGATACGCAGTATTTT. This gives the protein CASSQTSIQGVPTDTQYF.

The rearrangement joins TRBV28 to TRBJ1-1, with D uncertain. The CDR3 consists of 12 residues. V was clipped by 5 bases and J by 7 bases, with 11 bases between them. The V gene's germline CDR1 is MDHEN and CDR2 SYDVKM. CDR3 in amino acids: CASSTRLREAFF. The CDR3 DNA sequence: TGTGCCAGCAGTACTCGACTGCGTGAAGCTTTCTTT.

This clone was counted a single time. The V gene is TRBV7-9, the J gene TRBJ2-5, with 10 bases fitting TRBD2. V trimming: 5 bases; J trimming: 5 bases; junction bases outside the gene matches: 8. Germline CDR1 is SEHNR and CDR2 is FQNEAQ (reference sequence). This CDR3 is built from 15 residues. The CDR3 DNA is TGTGCCAGCAGCCCTAGCGGGGGCCCCCTCGAGACCCAGTACTTC. Translated: CASSPSGGPLETQYF.

V usage is TRBV7-2 and J usage is TRBJ2-7; TRBD1 matches at 7 bases. This CDR3 is built from 15 residues. V lost 5 bases to trimming and J lost 0 bases; unmatched junction nucleotides: 7. The germline CDR1 and CDR2 sequences are SGHTA and FQGNSA. The DNA of the CDR3 is TGTGCCAGCAGCCCCCGGACAGGAACCTCCTACGAGCAGTACTTC. Translated: CASSPRTGTSYEQYF.

The chain combines TRBV29-1 with TRBJ2-5; 8 bases map to TRBD1. The trim removed 7 bases at V and 4 bases at J, leaving 8 bases unmatched. This CDR3 has 13 amino acids. Germline CDR1 is SQVTM and CDR2 is ANQGSEA. DNA of the CDR3: TGCAGCGCACCTCAGGGGGCAGGAGAGACCCAGTACTTC. Its protein is CSAPQGAGETQYF.

There are a few counts of this clone. The gene calls are TRBV4-2 and TRBJ2-7, with 8 bases lining up with TRBD2. Germline loops: CDR1 LGHNA, CDR2 YNFKEQ. The CDR3 consists of 14 residues. V gave up 3 bases and J gave up 6 bases; unmatched junction bases: 7. The CDR3 sequence is CASSQGSGGVEQYF. The DNA for the CDR3 is TGTGCCAGCAGCCAGGGGTCGGGAGGGGTCGAGCAGTACTTC.

This clone was seen more than once but under ten times. V is TRBV4-1 and J is TRBJ2-2, with 7 bases matching TRBD1. Trimming at V came to 4 bases and at J to 2 bases, leaving 4 bases not matched to a gene. Germline V gene lookup returns CDR1 MGHRA and CDR2 YSYEKL. The CDR3 is 15 residues long. The CDR3 DNA sequence: TGCGCCAGCAGCCTCGGGGACAGAAACACCGGGGAGCTGTTTTTT. Its translation is CASSLGDRNTGELFF.

The sample holds a few counts of this clone. This chain links TRBV19 with TRBJ1-1; TRBD1 might be the D (6 bases). CDR1 and CDR2 from the germline V gene are LNHDA and SQIVND (reference sequence). V lost 4 bases, J lost 7 bases, and 22 bases lay in between. The CDR3 loop spans 16 amino acids. The CDR3 nucleotides read TGTGCCAGTAGTAGGGGGGGCGGAACGGCCGGCCGTGAAGCTTTCTTT. Translating it yields CASSRGGGTAGREAFF.

The chain uses TRBV5-1 and TRBJ2-7; 12 bases agree with TRBD2. Germline assignment: CDR1 SGHRS and CDR2 YFSETQ. J was trimmed by 4 bases and V by 3 bases; bases with no gene match: 5. CDR3 length equals 15 residues. The CDR3 DNA reads as TGCGCCAGCAGCTCTAGACTAGCGGGGGTATACGAGCAGTACTTC. Amino acid sequence: CASSSRLAGVYEQYF.

The V gene is TRBV14, the J gene TRBJ2-7; D gene uncertain. V was pared by 0 bases and J by 6 bases, with 6 bases between. CDR3 size: 12 residues. CDR1 and CDR2 from the germline V gene are SGHDN and FVKESK. Here the CDR3 DNA reads TGTGCCAGCAGCCAAGATACGGTCGAGCAGTACTTC. Encoded protein: CASSQDTVEQYF.

V is TRBV6-2 or TRBV6-3 and J is TRBJ1-5; tentatively, D is TRBD1 (6 bases). V dropped 0 bases and J dropped 1 base, with 13 bases sitting between them. Germline lookup yields CDR1 MNHEY and CDR2 SVGEGT. The CDR3 length is 17 residues. CDR3: CASSYSGGRGSNQPQHF. The DNA for the CDR3 is TGTGCCAGCAGTTACTCAGGAGGAAGGGGGAGCAATCAGCCCCAGCATTTT.

The chain carries TRBV4-1 and TRBJ2-5, with 7 bases that match TRBD1. The CDR3 contains 16 residues. Germline-derived CDR1 and CDR2 are MGHRA and YSYEKL. Trimming cost V 4 bases and J 7 bases; bases outside gene matches: 15. DNA for the CDR3: TGCGCCAGCAGCCCCCCCGACAGGGCGCCCCTAGGGACCCAGTACTTC. Its translation is CASSPPDRAPLGTQYF.

The chain combines TRBV3-1 (or the pseudogene TRBV3-2) with TRBJ2-3; 10 bases line up with TRBD2. The CDR3 sequence is 18 residues long. CDR1 is LGHDT and CDR2 is YNNKEL in the germline V gene (reference sequence). V dropped 0 bases and J dropped 4; count of bases not matched to a gene: 10. This CDR3 reads CASSQDPQRGGAPDTQYF. Here the CDR3 DNA reads TGTGCCAGCAGCCAAGATCCCCAGCGGGGGGGCGCCCCAGATACGCAGTATTTT.

This clone has a handful of counts. The chain has TRBV5-5 and TRBJ2-7, with 10 bases matching TRBD2. In germline, CDR1 is SGHKS, CDR2 YYEKEE (reference sequence). The CDR3 is 16 residues long. Germline trimming cut 4 bases from V and 6 bases from J; bases unmatched to any gene: 13. In DNA, the CDR3 is TGTGCCAGCAGCCCACCGGGAAGCGGGGGGGCCCTCGAGCAGTACTTC. This translates into CASSPPGSGGALEQYF.